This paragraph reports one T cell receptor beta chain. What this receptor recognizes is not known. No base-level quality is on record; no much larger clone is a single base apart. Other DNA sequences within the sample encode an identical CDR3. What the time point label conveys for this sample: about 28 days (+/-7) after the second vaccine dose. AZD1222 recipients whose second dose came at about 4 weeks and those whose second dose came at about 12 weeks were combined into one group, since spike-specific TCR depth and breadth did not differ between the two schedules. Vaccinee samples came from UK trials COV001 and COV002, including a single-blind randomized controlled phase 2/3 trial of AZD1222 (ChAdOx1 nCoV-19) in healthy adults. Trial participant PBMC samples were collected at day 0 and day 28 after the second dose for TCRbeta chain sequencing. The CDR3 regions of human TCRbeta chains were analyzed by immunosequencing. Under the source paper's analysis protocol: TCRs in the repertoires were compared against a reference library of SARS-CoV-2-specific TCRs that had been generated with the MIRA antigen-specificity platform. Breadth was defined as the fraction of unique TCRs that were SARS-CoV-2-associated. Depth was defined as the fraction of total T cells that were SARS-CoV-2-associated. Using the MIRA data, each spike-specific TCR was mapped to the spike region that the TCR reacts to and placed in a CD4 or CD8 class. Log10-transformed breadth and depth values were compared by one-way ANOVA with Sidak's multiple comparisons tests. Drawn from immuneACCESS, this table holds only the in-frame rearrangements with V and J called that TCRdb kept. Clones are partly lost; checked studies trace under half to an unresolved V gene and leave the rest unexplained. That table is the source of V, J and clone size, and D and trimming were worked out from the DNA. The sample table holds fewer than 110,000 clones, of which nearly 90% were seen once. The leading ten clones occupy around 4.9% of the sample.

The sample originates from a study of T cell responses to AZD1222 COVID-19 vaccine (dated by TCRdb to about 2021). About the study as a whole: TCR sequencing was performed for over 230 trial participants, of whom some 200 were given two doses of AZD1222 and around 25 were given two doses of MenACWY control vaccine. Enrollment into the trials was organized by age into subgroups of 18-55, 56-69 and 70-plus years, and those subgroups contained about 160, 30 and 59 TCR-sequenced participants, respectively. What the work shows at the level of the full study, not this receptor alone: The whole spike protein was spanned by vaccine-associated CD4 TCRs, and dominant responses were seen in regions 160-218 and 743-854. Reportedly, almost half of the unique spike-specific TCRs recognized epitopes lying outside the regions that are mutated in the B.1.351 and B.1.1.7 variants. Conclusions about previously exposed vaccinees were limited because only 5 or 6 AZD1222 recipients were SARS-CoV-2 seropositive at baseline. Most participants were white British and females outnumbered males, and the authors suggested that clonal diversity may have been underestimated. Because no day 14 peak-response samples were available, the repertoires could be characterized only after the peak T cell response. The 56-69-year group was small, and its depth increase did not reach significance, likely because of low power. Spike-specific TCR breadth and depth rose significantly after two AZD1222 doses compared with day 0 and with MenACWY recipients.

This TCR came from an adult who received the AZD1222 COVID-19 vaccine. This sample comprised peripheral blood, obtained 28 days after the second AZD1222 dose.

The CDR3 corresponds to CASSYSGGTNEKLFF. The DNA sequence follows: TGTGCCAGCAGTTACTCAGGGGGCACTAATGAAAAACTGTTTTTT. The chain is made from TRBV6-5 and TRBJ1-4; 7 central nucleotides agree with TRBD1. The CDR3 runs 15 amino acids, cysteine and phenylalanine included. This entry keeps only the CDR3 DNA: 45 bases, framed from base 1. The germline V and J ends show losses of 0 bases and 2 bases respectively, and no gene match explains 0 bases of the junction. Based on the germline V gene, the CDR1 and CDR2 sequences are MNHEY and SVGAGI.